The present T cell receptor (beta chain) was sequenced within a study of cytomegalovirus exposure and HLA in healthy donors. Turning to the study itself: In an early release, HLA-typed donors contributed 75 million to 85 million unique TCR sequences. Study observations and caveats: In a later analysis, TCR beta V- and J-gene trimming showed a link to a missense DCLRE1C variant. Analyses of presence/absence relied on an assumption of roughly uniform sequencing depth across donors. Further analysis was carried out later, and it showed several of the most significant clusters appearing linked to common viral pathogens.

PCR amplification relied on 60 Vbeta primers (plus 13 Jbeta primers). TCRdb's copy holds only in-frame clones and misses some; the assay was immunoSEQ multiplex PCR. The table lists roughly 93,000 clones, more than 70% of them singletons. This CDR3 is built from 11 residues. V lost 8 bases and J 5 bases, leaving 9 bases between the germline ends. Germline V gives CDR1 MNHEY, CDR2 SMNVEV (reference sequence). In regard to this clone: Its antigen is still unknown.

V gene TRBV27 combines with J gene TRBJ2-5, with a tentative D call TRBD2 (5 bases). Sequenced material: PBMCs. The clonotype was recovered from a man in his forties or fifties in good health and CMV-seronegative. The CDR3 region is CASGLSETQYF. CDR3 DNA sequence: TGTGCCAGCGGACTCTCGGAGACCCAGTACTTC.